These 10 T cell receptor beta chains were sequenced from one sample in a study of blood T cell repertoires in COVID-19. Some clones are missing from TCRdb's copy, which holds only in-frame ones; the method was immunoSEQ multiplex PCR. The sample has under 200,000 clones, 80% to 85% seen once. The sample comprised peripheral blood. The source of these receptors is a man aged 18-30 years with active or convalescent COVID-19.

The rearrangement links TRBV5-1 to TRBJ2-7; the D is unclear. V lost 0 bases to trimming and J lost 5 bases, with 6 bases between them. The CDR3 totals 12 residues. Germline V gene sequence: CDR1 SGHRS, CDR2 YFSETQ. The CDR3, as DNA: TGCGCCAGCAGCTTGGTAACGGACGAGCAGTACTTC. It yields the protein CASSLVTDEQYF.

The rearrangement links TRBV24-1 to TRBJ2-5; TRBD1 matches at 12 bases. Germline V gene sequence: CDR1 KGHDR, CDR2 SFDVKD. Trimming cost V 3 bases and J 4 bases; bases outside gene matches: 8. The CDR3 has 17 residues. This chain's CDR3 is CATSDPGQGAPGETQYF. In nucleotides, the CDR3 is TGTGCCACCAGTGATCCGGGACAGGGGGCCCCTGGAGAGACCCAGTACTTC.

V gene TRBV30 combines with J gene TRBJ2-7; TRBD2 aligns across 7 bases. Per germline, CDR1 GTSNPN and CDR2 SVGIG (reference sequence). V shed 4 bases, J shed 7 bases, and the junction held 7 bases outside the gene matches. There are 12 residues in the CDR3. CDR3 residues: CAWTPGGREQYF. CDR3 in DNA: TGTGCCTGGACCCCGGGGGGTCGGGAGCAGTACTTC.

This clone has just one count. V gene TRBV5-1 combines with J gene TRBJ2-7; perhaps TRBD1 as D (6 bases). The CDR3 contains 16 residues. Germline V gives CDR1 SGHRS, CDR2 YFSETQ. V lost 0 bases to trimming and J lost 0 bases, with 13 bases between them. CDR3 sequence reads: CASSLDRQVASYEQYF. In nucleotides, the CDR3 is TGCGCCAGCAGCTTGGATAGACAGGTTGCCTCCTACGAGCAGTACTTC. Using reference TRBV5-1 and TRBJ2-7 for the parts outside the CDR3, the full variable domain is KAGVTQTPRYLIKTRGQQVTLSCSPISGHRSVSWYQQTPGQGLQFLFEYFSETQRNKGNFPGRFSGRQFSNSRSEMNVSTLELGDSALYLCASSLDRQVASYEQYFGPGTRLTVT.

V is TRBV9 and J is TRBJ1-2; no definite D call. V dropped 0 bases and J dropped 4 bases, with 7 bases sitting between them. Germline V gene data show CDR1 as SGDLS and CDR2 as YYNGEE. This CDR3 contains 13 residues. CDR3 sequence: CASSVAVSYGYTF. The CDR3 nucleotides read TGTGCCAGCAGCGTAGCGGTCTCCTATGGCTACACCTTC.

V is TRBV5-6 and J is TRBJ2-6; D might be TRBD2 (5 bases). The CDR3 runs to 17 residues. The V gene lost 1 base and the J gene lost 4 bases, with 15 bases spanning the gap. Germline V lookup: CDR1 SGHDT, CDR2 YYEEEE. CDR3 in amino acids: CASSLLRGSGGANVLTF. The DNA for the CDR3 is TGTGCCAGCAGCTTGCTTCGGGGATCGGGCGGGGCCAACGTCCTGACTTTC.

The gene calls are TRBV7-2 and TRBJ2-7; TRBD2 aligns across 7 bases. The V gene's germline CDR1 is SGHTA and CDR2 FQGNSA. The CDR3 is 20 residues long. Trimming cost V 0 bases and J 0 bases; bases outside gene matches: 17. Here the CDR3 DNA reads TGTGCCAGCAGCTTAGCTGTATGGGGCCGAAGCGGGAAGAGCTCCTACGAGCAGTACTTC. Translating it yields CASSLAVWGRSGKSSYEQYF.

This clone is a singleton in its sample. The chain uses TRBV15 and TRBJ2-1; the match to TRBD2 covers 8 bases. Germline V gene data show CDR1 as LNHNV and CDR2 as YYDKDF (reference sequence). The CDR3 is made up of 15 amino acids. Unmatched junction bases numbered 8, after V lost 4 bases and J lost 6 bases. CDR3 DNA sequence: TGTGCCACCAGCACGGGGGGGCGAGGGGGCAATGAGCAGTTCTTC. As protein: CATSTGGRGGNEQFF.

The CDR3 region has the DNA TGTGCCAGCAGTGAATTCGGGACAGGGCTTATAGATACGCAGTATTTT. This translates into CASSEFGTGLIDTQYF. The rearrangement links TRBV2 to TRBJ2-3; 9 bases are shared with TRBD1. The CDR3 totals 16 residues. After removal of 2 bases from V and 5 bases from J, the junction contained 8 bases not matched to a gene. CDR1 is SNHLY and CDR2 is FYNNEI in the germline V gene.

The chain employs TRBV3-1 (or the pseudogene TRBV3-2) and TRBJ1-3; D is undetermined. Germline V lookup: CDR1 LGHDT, CDR2 YNNKEL (reference sequence). V was clipped by 0 bases and J by 4 bases, with 10 bases between them. This CDR3 comprises 15 residues. The CDR3 loop reads CASSQDWSGGNTIYF. The CDR3 nucleotides read TGTGCCAGCAGCCAAGATTGGTCAGGAGGAAACACCATATATTTT.